These T cell receptor beta chains were read from a single sample in a study of response to subunit inactivated influenza vaccine. TCRdb independently ran MiXCR on the RT-PCR reads; one entry per CDR3 protein. This table holds 450,000 to 550,000 distinct CDR3 sequences, around 25% found once. The sample consisted of CD4+ T cells sorted from PBMCs, taken less than 6 days after vaccination. These receptors came from a man aged 50 to 60 who received an inactivated influenza vaccine. The conserved cysteine and the conserved F or W are not part of the CDR3 here.

j_call v_call cdr3_aa
TRBJ1-5 TRBV12-3/TRBV12-4 ASNRVGQPQH
TRBJ1-1 TRBV6-1 ASRQSPRGGAF
TRBJ2-7 TRBV10-3 AIREGTATYEQY
TRBJ2-5 TRBV5-1 ASSSMDETQY
TRBJ1-2 TRBV11-2 ASSRTGDYGYT
TRBJ2-7 TRBV7-9 ASSLGGTRGTYEQY
TRBJ2-7 TRBV10-3 AITRDGNYEQY
TRBJ1-3 TRBV5-1 ASSSTVLGVQNSGNTIY
TRBJ2-7 TRBV29-1 SVVFRGTGQGGYEQY
TRBJ2-7 TRBV12-3/TRBV12-4 ASGTSGFEQY
TRBJ2-1 TRBV7-3 ASSKGTSGRYGGEQF
TRBJ2-1 TRBV7-2 ASTPGLSYNEQF
TRBJ2-7 TRBV12-3/TRBV12-4 ASSATSGVFHEQY
TRBJ1-5 TRBV6-1 ASNAGQGAGTYSNQPQH
TRBJ2-5 TRBV11-3 ASSFSGGAGETQY
TRBJ2-5 TRBV20-1 SAARGSRETQY
TRBJ2-7 TRBV11-1 ASSLYTGRRKGSSYEQY
TRBJ1-2 TRBV12-3/TRBV12-4 ASGPGVAGFYGYT
TRBJ1-4 TRBV20-1 SARQGANEKLF
TRBJ2-7 TRBV23-1 ASRRTVSYEQY
TRBJ1-4 TRBV5-1 ASSPGQVNEKLF
TRBJ2-1 TRBV28 ASSLLVYNEQF
TRBJ2-1 TRBV5-1 ASSISGSTYNEQF
TRBJ1-2 TRBV20-1 SASRESSSYT
TRBJ2-1 TRBV6-2/TRBV6-3 ASRKQGESYNEQF
TRBJ1-1 TRBV6-1 ASSAPRGGLNTEAF
TRBJ1-2 TRBV7-9 ASSLAGGRYGYT
TRBJ2-1 TRBV3-1 ASSQSIHEQF
TRBJ2-7 TRBV12-3/TRBV12-4 ASSLVEGREQY
TRBJ1-6 TRBV15 ATSRGFNSPLH
TRBJ2-7 TRBV29-1 SVEDRGREQY
TRBJ2-7 TRBV12-3/TRBV12-4 ASSKGGVKPYEQY
TRBJ2-7 TRBV7-6 ASSLPRAEGQFYEQY
TRBJ1-1 TRBV10-3 AISSSRDATEAF
TRBJ2-6 TRBV6-2/TRBV6-3 ASTRDSGANVLT
TRBJ1-2 TRBV30 AWSWGAKRGYT
TRBJ1-6 TRBV3-1 ASSQATRTPLH
TRBJ1-2 TRBV7-2 ASSSPPTGDYGYT
TRBJ2-1 TRBV25-1 ASSERVWEGSSEQF
TRBJ1-2 TRBV29-1 SVLRGMDGYT
TRBJ2-1 TRBV7-2 ASSLARDRYNEQF
TRBJ2-1 TRBV4-3 ASSQGVAGVFSYNEQF
TRBJ2-5 TRBV12-3/TRBV12-4 ASSFSGALAKTQY
TRBJ1-5 TRBV5-1 ASSWGTGVNQPQH
TRBJ2-1 TRBV18 ASSPPSLVGNEQF